This T cell receptor (beta chain) emerged from a study of blood T cell repertoires in COVID-19. Patients of the Seattle cohort, enrolled during active infection, were followed longitudinally. In the source study's methods: Researchers report that nucleated cell counts were estimated from reference gene primer amplification. The table came from immunoSEQ multiplex PCR; TCRdb's copy has only in-frame clones and leaves some out. D and trimming come from the DNA, and the V and J calls and clone size come from that table. The table lists 200,000 to 250,000 clones, approximately 90% of them singletons, with about 2.5% in the top ten. Trimming removed 1 base at V and 7 bases at J, with 14 bases between. Germline CDR1 and CDR2: LGHNA and YSLEER. CDR3 size: 15 residues.

Sequencing was performed on peripheral blood. The origin of this receptor is a man aged 30 to 39 with COVID-19, enrolled during active disease. This rearrangement joins TRBV4-3 to TRBJ2-1, with D tentatively TRBD1 (6 bases). The CDR3 DNA is TGCGCCAGCAGCCAAGCACAGGGTGTTTGGAATGAGCAGTTCTTC. Residues: CASSQAQGVWNEQFF.